One sample yielded the 15 T cell receptor beta chains listed below, sequenced in a study of OX40 agonist ivuxolimab in advanced cancers. Assay used: immunoSEQ multiplex PCR; TCRdb lists only in-frame clones, some missing. The sample contains 45,000 to 65,000 clones, 70% to 85% of which appear only once. The sample in question was CD4+ or CD8+ T cells sorted from blood, obtained in a trial of the OX40 agonist ivuxolimab. These receptors came from an adult with an advanced solid tumor such as melanoma, head and neck, liver or kidney cancer.

The chain uses TRBV5-6 and TRBJ2-2; D is tentatively TRBD1 or TRBD2 (6 bases each). This CDR3 comprises 17 residues. Trimming took 4 bases from V and 4 from J, leaving 20 bases between them. From germline, CDR1 is SGHDT and CDR2 YYEEEE. CDR3 nucleotide sequence: TGTGCCAGCAGCCTGCCCCGACGGGGGCGAGTCACCGGGGAGCTGTTTTTT. Its protein is CASSLPRRGRVTGELFF.

This chain joins TRBV5-4 and TRBJ2-2, with TRBD2 matching over 7 bases. The CDR3 runs 15 residues. From germline, CDR1 is SGHNT and CDR2 YYREEE (reference sequence). Trimming cost V 4 bases and J 6 bases; bases outside gene matches: 9. The DNA for the CDR3 is TGTGCCAGCAGCGCCGGGGAGGGGATCGCCGGGGAGCTGTTTTTT. Translation: CASSAGEGIAGELFF.

J is TRBJ1-2 and V is TRBV28; 7 bases match TRBD1. V gave up 1 base and J gave up 4 bases; unmatched junction bases: 3. Germline V gives CDR1 MDHEN, CDR2 SYDVKM. There are 14 residues in the CDR3. CDR3 sequence reads: CASSLYRGAYGYTF. CDR3 DNA: TGTGCCAGCAGTTTATACAGGGGCGCCTATGGCTACACCTTC.

The rearrangement uses TRBV9 and TRBJ1-2, with D perhaps matching TRBD1 (5 bases). Trimming cost V 0 bases and J 7 bases, with 13 bases left between them. The CDR3 covers 14 residues. The germline gives CDR1 SGDLS, CDR2 YYNGEE. The CDR3 reads CASSVVQAGGGYTF. DNA of the CDR3: TGTGCCAGCAGCGTAGTACAGGCCGGAGGTGGCTACACCTTC. The whole variable domain, filled in from reference TRBV9 and TRBJ1-2, reads DSGVTQTPKHLITATGQRVTLRCSPRSGDLSVYWYQQSLDQGLQFLIQYYNGEERAKGNILERFSAQQFPDLHSELNLSSLELGDSALYFCASSVVQAGGGYTFGSGTRLTVV.

The V call is TRBV28, the J call TRBJ2-7, with 7 bases that match TRBD1. Trimming cost V 6 bases and J 0 bases; bases outside gene matches: 8. The CDR3 extends over 15 amino acids. The germline CDR1 and CDR2 sequences are MDHEN and SYDVKM. This chain's CDR3 is CASRFTGTASYEQYF. In DNA, the CDR3 is TGTGCCAGCAGATTTACCGGGACAGCCTCCTACGAGCAGTACTTC.

V gene TRBV29-1 combines with J gene TRBJ2-5; 8 bases agree with TRBD1. With the DNA end fitting TRBJ2-7 better, the J assignment may be wrong. The CDR3 spans 15 residues. Per germline, CDR1 SQVTM and CDR2 ANQGSEA. The CDR3 here is CSVEDRRTGTYEQYF. CDR3 in DNA: TGCAGCGTTGAAGATCGGAGGACAGGGACCTACGAGCAGTACTTC.

In this sample, this clone turned up many times. The V and J genes are TRBV19 and TRBJ2-1; the D gene is possibly TRBD1 (6 bases). This CDR3 comprises 15 residues. Germline CDR1 is LNHDA and CDR2 is SQIVND (reference sequence). Trimming stripped 4 bases from V and 4 bases from J, with 14 bases between. The DNA of the CDR3 is TGTGCCAGTAGTAGTACCGGGACATCGTACAATGAGCAGTTCTTC. Translated: CASSSTGTSYNEQFF.

This sequence joins TRBV7-3 and TRBJ2-1; 12 nucleotides align to TRBD2. Per the germline V gene, CDR1 is SGHTA and CDR2 is FQGTGA. The CDR3 is made up of 14 amino acids. V was clipped by 4 bases and J by 7 bases; unmatched bases: 2. This chain's CDR3 is CASSSTSGSNEQFF. In DNA, the CDR3 is TGTGCCAGCAGCTCGACTAGCGGGAGTAATGAGCAGTTCTTC.

This chain joins TRBV5-1 and TRBJ1-2; D unclear. V dropped 0 bases and J dropped 3 bases, with 9 bases sitting between them. The CDR3 has 14 residues. Germline assignment: CDR1 SGHRS and CDR2 YFSETQ. The CDR3: CASSLGNVDYGYTF. DNA of the CDR3: TGCGCCAGCAGCTTGGGCAACGTGGACTATGGCTACACCTTC.

Judged by abundance, this clone is medium-sized. The J gene is TRBJ1-1, the V gene TRBV18; no firm D call. This CDR3 region has 13 residues. Trimming took 6 bases from V and 1 from J, leaving 9 bases between them. CDR1 KGHSH and CDR2 LQKENI come from the germline V gene. CDR3 loop: CASSDQANTEAFF. Written as DNA, the CDR3 is TGTGCCAGCTCCGACCAAGCGAACACTGAAGCTTTCTTT.

The table lists this clone with a count of one. J is TRBJ2-1 and V is TRBV6-1, with 10 bases matching TRBD2. V was clipped by 4 bases and J by 9 bases; unmatched bases: 6. CDR1 and CDR2 from the germline V gene are MNHNS and SASEGT. This CDR3 region has 14 residues. As DNA, the CDR3 is TGTGCCAGCAGTGGGGTACTAGCGGGGAGTGAGCAGTTCTTC. Amino acid sequence: CASSGVLAGSEQFF.

This chain uses TRBV6-6 with TRBJ1-1; no definite D call. Germline values: CDR1 MNHNY, CDR2 SVGAGI (reference sequence). The CDR3 loop spans 15 amino acids. The V and J ends lost 2 bases and 1 base respectively, with 11 bases between them. The CDR3 sequence: CASSYLMVGNTEAFF. In nucleotides, the CDR3 is TGTGCCAGCAGTTACCTTATGGTGGGGAACACTGAAGCTTTCTTT.

The chain has TRBV19 and TRBJ1-4, with 8 bases aligning to TRBD1. Per germline, CDR1 LNHDA and CDR2 SQIVND (reference sequence). There are 18 residues in the CDR3. Trimming removed 6 bases from V and 4 bases from J; junction bases left unmatched: 16. CDR3: CASSQQAKWTGYNEKLFF. DNA of the CDR3: TGTGCCAGTAGCCAACAGGCTAAATGGACAGGGTATAATGAAAAACTGTTTTTT. Supplemented by reference TRBV19 and TRBJ1-4, the full variable domain reads DGGITQSPKYLFRKEGQNVTLSCEQNLNHDAMYWYRQDPGQGLRLIYYSQIVNDFQKGDIAEGYSVSREKKESFPLTVTSAQKNPTAFYLCASSQQAKWTGYNEKLFFGSGTQLSVL.

This chain joins TRBV7-8 and TRBJ1-1, with a possible D match to TRBD1 (5 bases). The CDR3 covers 14 residues. Germline V lookup: CDR1 SGHVS, CDR2 FQNEAQ. The V gene lost 2 bases and the J gene lost 1 base, with 8 bases spanning the gap. The CDR3 DNA is TGTGCCAGCAGCTTATCGACAGCGAACACTGAAGCTTTCTTT. Translating gives CASSLSTANTEAFF.

This sequence joins TRBV10-3 and TRBJ2-7; D not resolved. The V gene lost 6 bases and the J gene lost 4 bases, with 10 bases spanning the gap. There are 12 residues in the CDR3. The germline V gene encodes CDR1 ENHRY and CDR2 SYGVKD. The CDR3 protein is CAIRTVGYEQYF. CDR3 sequence (DNA): TGTGCCATCAGGACTGTGGGGTACGAGCAGTACTTC.